Here is one T cell receptor beta chain with its context. Its specificity is unknown. The sample comes from a study of cytomegalovirus exposure and HLA in healthy donors. Trimming cost V 3 bases and J 3 bases, with 17 bases left between them. The CDR3 totals 17 residues. Germline loops: CDR1 SGHVS, CDR2 FNYEAQ. General study results and limits: In presence/absence analyses, roughly uniform sequencing depth across donors was assumed. CMV serostatus was the only recorded immune exposure for donors.

Vbeta (60) and Jbeta (13) primers were used in the PCR. Sequencing was performed with immunoSEQ multiplex PCR; in TCRdb, only in-frame clones are kept and a portion is missing. With around 140,000 clones in the sample, the ten largest clones hold 1.6%. Sample: PBMCs. The rearrangement links TRBV7-6 to TRBJ2-2; a possible D gene is TRBD1 (7 bases). The sequence was collected from a woman aged 40 to 49 in good health and CMV-seropositive. DNA of the CDR3: TGTGCCAGCAGCTTCCGGGGACAGAGGGGGGACACCGGGGAGCTGTTTTTT. Translation gives CASSFRGQRGDTGELFF.